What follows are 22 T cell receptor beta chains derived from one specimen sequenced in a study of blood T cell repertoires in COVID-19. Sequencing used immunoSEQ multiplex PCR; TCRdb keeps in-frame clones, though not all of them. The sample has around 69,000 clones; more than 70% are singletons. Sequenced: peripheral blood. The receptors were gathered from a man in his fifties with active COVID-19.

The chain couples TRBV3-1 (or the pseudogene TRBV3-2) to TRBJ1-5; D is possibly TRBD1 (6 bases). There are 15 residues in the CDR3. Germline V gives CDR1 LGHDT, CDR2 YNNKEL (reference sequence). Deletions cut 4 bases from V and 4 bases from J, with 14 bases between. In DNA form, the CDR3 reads TGTGCCAGCAGCCCGGCAGGGGCCGGGAATCAGCCCCAGCATTTT. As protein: CASSPAGAGNQPQHF.

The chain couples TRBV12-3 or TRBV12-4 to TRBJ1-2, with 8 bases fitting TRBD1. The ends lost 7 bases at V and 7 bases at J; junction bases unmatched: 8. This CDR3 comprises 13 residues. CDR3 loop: CASTRTGWSGYTF. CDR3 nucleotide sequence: TGTGCCAGCACCAGGACAGGGTGGAGTGGCTACACCTTC.

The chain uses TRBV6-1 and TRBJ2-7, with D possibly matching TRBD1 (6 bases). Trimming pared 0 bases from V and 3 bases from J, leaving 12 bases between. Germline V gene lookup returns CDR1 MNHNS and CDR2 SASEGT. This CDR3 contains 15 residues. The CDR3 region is CASSEAGQGSYEQYF. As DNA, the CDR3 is TGTGCCAGCAGTGAAGCGGGGCAGGGGAGCTACGAGCAGTACTTC.

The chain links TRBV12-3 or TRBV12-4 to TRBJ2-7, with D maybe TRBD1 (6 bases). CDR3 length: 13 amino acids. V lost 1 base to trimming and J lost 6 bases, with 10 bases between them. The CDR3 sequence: CASSLGGHGEQYV. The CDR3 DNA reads TGTGCCAGCAGTTTAGGGGGACATGGCGAGCAGTACGTC.

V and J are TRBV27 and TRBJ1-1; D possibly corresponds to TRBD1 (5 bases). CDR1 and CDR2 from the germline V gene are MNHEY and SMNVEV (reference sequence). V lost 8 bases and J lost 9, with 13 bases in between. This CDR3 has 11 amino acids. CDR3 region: CASDSGLQAFF. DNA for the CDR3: TGTGCCAGCGACTCAGGGCTGCAAGCTTTCTTT.

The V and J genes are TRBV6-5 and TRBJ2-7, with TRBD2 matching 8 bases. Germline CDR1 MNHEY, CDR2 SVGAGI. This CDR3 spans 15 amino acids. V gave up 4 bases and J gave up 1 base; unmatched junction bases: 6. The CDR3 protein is CASSWLLAESYEQYF. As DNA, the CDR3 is TGTGCCAGCAGTTGGTTACTAGCGGAATCCTACGAGCAGTACTTC.

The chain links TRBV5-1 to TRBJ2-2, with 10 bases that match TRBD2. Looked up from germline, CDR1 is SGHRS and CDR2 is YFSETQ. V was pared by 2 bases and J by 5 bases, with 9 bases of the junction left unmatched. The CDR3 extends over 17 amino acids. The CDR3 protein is CASSLQPGLASTGELFF. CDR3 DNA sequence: TGCGCCAGCAGCTTACAACCGGGACTAGCGAGTACCGGGGAGCTGTTTTTT.

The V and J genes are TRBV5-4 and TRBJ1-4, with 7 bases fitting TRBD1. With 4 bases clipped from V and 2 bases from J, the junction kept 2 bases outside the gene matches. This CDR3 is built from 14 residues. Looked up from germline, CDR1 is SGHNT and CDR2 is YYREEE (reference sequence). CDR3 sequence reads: CASSRGGTNEKLFF. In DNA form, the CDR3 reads TGTGCCAGCAGCCGAGGGGGCACTAATGAAAAACTGTTTTTT.

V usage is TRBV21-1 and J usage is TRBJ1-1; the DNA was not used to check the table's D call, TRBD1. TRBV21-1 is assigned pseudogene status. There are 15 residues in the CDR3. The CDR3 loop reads CASSHGQGLNTEAFF. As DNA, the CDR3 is TGTGCCAGCAGCCACGGACAGGGTCTGAACACTGAAGCTTTCTTT.

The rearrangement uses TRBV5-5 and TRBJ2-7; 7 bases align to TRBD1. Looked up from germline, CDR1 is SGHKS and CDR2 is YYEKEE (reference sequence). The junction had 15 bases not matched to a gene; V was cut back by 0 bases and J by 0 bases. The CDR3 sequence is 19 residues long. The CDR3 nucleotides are TGTGCCAGCAGCTTGGCCCCCCCAGGGGGATCGGGCAGCTCCTACGAGCAGTACTTC. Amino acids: CASSLAPPGGSGSSYEQYF.

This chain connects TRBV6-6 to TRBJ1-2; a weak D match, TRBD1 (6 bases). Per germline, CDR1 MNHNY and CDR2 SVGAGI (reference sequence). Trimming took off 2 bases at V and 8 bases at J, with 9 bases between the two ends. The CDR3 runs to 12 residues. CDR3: CASSYADRGYTF. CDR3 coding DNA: TGTGCCAGCAGTTACGCTGACAGGGGCTACACCTTC.

The CDR3 DNA is TGTGCCAGCAGCCCGCCCGCCGGGACAAAACAAGAGACCCAGTACTTC. Translating gives CASSPPAGTKQETQYF. The chain is built from TRBV13 and TRBJ2-5; a weak D match, TRBD1 (6 bases). The germline gives CDR1 PRHDT, CDR2 FYEKMQ (reference sequence). V was cut by 5 bases and J by 2 bases, with 18 bases left in between. This CDR3 region has 16 residues.

Written as DNA, the CDR3 is TGCGCCAGCAGCTTGGACGGGACTAGCACAGATACGCAGTATTTT. Its protein product is CASSLDGTSTDTQYF. The chain combines TRBV5-1 with TRBJ2-3; D is possibly TRBD2 (6 bases). CDR3 size: 15 residues. V lost 0 bases and J lost 0, with 8 bases in between. Germline-derived CDR1 and CDR2 are SGHRS and YFSETQ.

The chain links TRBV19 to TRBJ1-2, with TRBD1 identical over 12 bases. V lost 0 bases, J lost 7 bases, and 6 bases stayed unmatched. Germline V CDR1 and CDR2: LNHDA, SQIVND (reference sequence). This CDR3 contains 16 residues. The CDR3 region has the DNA TGTGCCAGTAGTATAGACCCAGGGACAGGGGGCATTGGCTACACCTTC. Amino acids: CASSIDPGTGGIGYTF.

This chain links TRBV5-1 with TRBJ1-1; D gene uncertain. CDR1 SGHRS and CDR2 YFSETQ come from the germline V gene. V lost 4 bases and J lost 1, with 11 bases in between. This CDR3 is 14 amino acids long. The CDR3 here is CASSTQDTNTEAFF. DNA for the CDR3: TGCGCCAGCAGCACCCAAGACACGAACACTGAAGCTTTCTTT.

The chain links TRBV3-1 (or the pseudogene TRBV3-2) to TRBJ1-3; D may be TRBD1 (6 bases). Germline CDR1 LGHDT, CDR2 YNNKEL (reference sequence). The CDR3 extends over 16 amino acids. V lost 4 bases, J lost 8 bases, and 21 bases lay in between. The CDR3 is CASSPAGTSGGYTIYF. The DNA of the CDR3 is TGTGCCAGCAGCCCTGCCGGGACATCGGGCGGGTACACCATATATTTT.

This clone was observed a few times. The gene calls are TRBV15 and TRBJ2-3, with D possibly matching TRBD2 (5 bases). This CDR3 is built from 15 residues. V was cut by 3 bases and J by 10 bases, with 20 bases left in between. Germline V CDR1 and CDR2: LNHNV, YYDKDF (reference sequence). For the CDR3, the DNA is TGTGCCACCAGCAGGGAATCCGGAGGTTCTTCATCGCAGTATTTT. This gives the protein CATSRESGGSSSQYF.

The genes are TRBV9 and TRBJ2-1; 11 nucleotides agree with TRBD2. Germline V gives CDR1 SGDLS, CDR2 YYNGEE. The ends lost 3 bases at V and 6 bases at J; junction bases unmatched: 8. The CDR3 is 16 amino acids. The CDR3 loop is CASSALAGGPGNEQFF. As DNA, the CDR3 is TGTGCCAGCAGCGCGTTAGCGGGAGGGCCTGGCAATGAGCAGTTCTTC.

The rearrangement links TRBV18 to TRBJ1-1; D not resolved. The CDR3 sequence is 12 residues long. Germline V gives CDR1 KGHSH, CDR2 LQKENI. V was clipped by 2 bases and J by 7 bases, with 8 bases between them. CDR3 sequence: CASSPSGYEAFF. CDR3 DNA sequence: TGTGCCAGCTCACCATCCGGTTATGAAGCTTTCTTT.

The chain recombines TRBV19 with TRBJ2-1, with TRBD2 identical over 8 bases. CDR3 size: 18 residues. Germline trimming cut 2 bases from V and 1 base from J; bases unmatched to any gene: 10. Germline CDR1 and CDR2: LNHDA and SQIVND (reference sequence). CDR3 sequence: CASSIFSTSGSSYNEQFF. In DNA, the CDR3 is TGTGCCAGTAGTATATTTTCCACAAGCGGGAGTTCCTACAATGAGCAGTTCTTC.

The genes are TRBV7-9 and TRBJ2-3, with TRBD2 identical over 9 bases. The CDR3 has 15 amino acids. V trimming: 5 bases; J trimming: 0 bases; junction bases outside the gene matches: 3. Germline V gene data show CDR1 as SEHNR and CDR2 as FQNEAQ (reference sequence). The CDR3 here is CASSLSGGSTDTQYF. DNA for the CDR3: TGTGCCAGCAGCCTCAGCGGGGGGAGCACAGATACGCAGTATTTT.

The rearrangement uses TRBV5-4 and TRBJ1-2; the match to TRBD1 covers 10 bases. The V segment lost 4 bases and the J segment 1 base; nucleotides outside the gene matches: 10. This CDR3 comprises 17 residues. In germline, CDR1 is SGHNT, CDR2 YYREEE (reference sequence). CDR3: CASSTKTGGNVNYGYTF. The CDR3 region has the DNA TGTGCCAGCAGCACTAAGACAGGGGGCAATGTTAACTATGGCTACACCTTC.